A selection of T cell receptor beta chains follows, all from one sample in a study of neoadjuvant nivolumab and ipilimumab in lung cancer. Method: immunoSEQ multiplex PCR; TCRdb's copy keeps in-frame clones and lacks some. The data hold about 3,900 clones, with approximately 75% observed a single time. This specimen consisted of peripheral blood, obtained after neoadjuvant nivolumab, alone or with ipilimumab, at or shortly before surgery. The receptors derive from an adult with non-small cell lung cancer. Each CDR3 is given with its conserved first and last residue. Fields, in order: D gene, clone size, V gene, J gene, CDR3 protein, CDR3 DNA. The D gene is left open where the match is weak. Clone size is stated in some rows and not others, as once, few, many or a class when expanded.

NA,few,TRBV18,TRBJ1-1,CASSPEYITNEAFF,TGTGCCAGCTCACCAGAATACATAACGAATGAAGCTTTCTTT
TRBD2,NA,TRBV5-6,TRBJ2-1,CASSFPSGLNEQFF,TGTGCCAGCAGCTTTCCTAGCGGGCTCAATGAGCAGTTCTTC
NA,NA,TRBV11-2,TRBJ1-2,CASSLDGLGGNYGYTF,TGTGCCAGCAGCTTAGATGGGTTGGGAGGTAACTATGGCTACACCTTC
NA,NA,TRBV18,TRBJ2-5,CASSPPSQPSETQYF,TGTGCCAGCTCACCACCATCACAGCCCTCAGAGACCCAGTACTTC
TRBD2,NA,TRBV9,TRBJ2-5,CASSAGLAGRETQYF,TGTGCCAGCAGCGCTGGGCTAGCGGGGAGAGAGACCCAGTACTTC
TRBD2,NA,TRBV6-5,TRBJ2-5,CASSPSGREETQYF,TGTGCCAGCAGTCCCTCAGGGAGGGAAGAGACCCAGTACTTC
NA,NA,TRBV19,TRBJ1-1,CASSPPTVNTEAFF,TGTGCCAGTAGTCCACCGACAGTAAACACTGAAGCTTTCTTT
TRBD2,NA,TRBV7-9,TRBJ2-2,CASSSSGRETGELFF,TGTGCCAGCAGCTCCAGCGGGAGAGAGACCGGGGAGCTGTTTTTT
NA,NA,TRBV19,TRBJ1-5,CASSPQMAYNQPQHF,TGTGCCAGTAGTCCGCAAATGGCCTACAATCAGCCCCAGCATTTT
NA,NA,TRBV29-1,TRBJ2-5,CSVEEGWAETQYF,TGCAGCGTTGAAGAAGGCTGGGCAGAGACCCAGTACTTC
NA,NA,TRBV27,TRBJ2-5,CASSFATQETQYF,TGTGCCAGCAGTTTCGCCACACAAGAGACCCAGTACTTC
NA,NA,TRBV7-8,TRBJ2-7,CASSPRSDRPEYEQYF,TGTGCCAGCAGCCCTCGTTCCGACAGACCAGAATACGAGCAGTACTTC